Listed below are T cell receptor beta chains from one sample, sequenced in a study of blood T cells in healthy people across ages. Using its own MiXCR run on the 5' RACE reads, TCRdb lists one record per CDR3 protein. Of roughly 830,000 distinct CDR3 sequences in the sample, under 80% were seen once. Source material: blood. The source of these receptors is a young man in good health. Each CDR3 is given with its conserved first and last residue. Each record gives: V gene, clone size, J gene, D gene, CDR3 protein, CDR3 DNA. A D gene is named only where the DNA matches it firmly. The size of a clone is reported for some rows only, either as once, few or many, or as a class for expanded clones.

v_call: TRBV7-2; clone_size: .; j_call: TRBJ2-3; d_call: TRBD1; cdr3_aa: CASSSRTGYGTDTQYF; cdr3_nt: TGTGCCAGCAGCTCTCGGACAGGGTACGGCACAGATACGCAGTATTTT
v_call: TRBV7-2; clone_size: few; j_call: TRBJ2-4; d_call: TRBD1; cdr3_aa: CASSLVSDRPEQYF; cdr3_nt: TGTGCCAGCAGCTTAGTATCGGACAGGCCGGAGCAGTACTTC
v_call: TRBV5-1; clone_size: .; j_call: TRBJ2-1; d_call: .; cdr3_aa: CASSLVDGKASYNEQFF; cdr3_nt: TGCGCCAGCAGCTTGGTGGACGGGAAGGCCTCCTACAATGAGCAGTTCTTC
v_call: TRBV20-1; clone_size: .; j_call: TRBJ1-1; d_call: .; cdr3_aa: CSASRRGRTEAFF; cdr3_nt: TGCAGTGCTAGTCGCAGGGGAAGGACTGAAGCTTTCTTT
v_call: TRBV29-1; clone_size: .; j_call: TRBJ2-1; d_call: TRBD1; cdr3_aa: CSVEPGQGRPEQFF; cdr3_nt: TGCAGCGTAGAACCGGGACAGGGTCGTCCTGAGCAGTTCTTC
v_call: TRBV24-1; clone_size: few; j_call: TRBJ2-1; d_call: .; cdr3_aa: CATSDPAEYNEQFF; cdr3_nt: TGTGCCACCAGTGATCCGGCGGAGTACAATGAGCAGTTCTTC
v_call: TRBV12-3/TRBV12-4; clone_size: few; j_call: TRBJ1-2; d_call: .; cdr3_aa: CASSHRVNYGYTF; cdr3_nt: TGTGCCAGCAGTCACAGGGTGAACTATGGCTACACCTTC
v_call: TRBV12-3/TRBV12-4; clone_size: few; j_call: TRBJ1-5; d_call: TRBD1; cdr3_aa: CASSRQGGSNQPQHF; cdr3_nt: TGTGCCAGCAGCCGACAGGGAGGGAGCAATCAGCCCCAGCATTTT
v_call: TRBV2; clone_size: .; j_call: TRBJ2-1; d_call: TRBD2; cdr3_aa: CASSDQLAGGRGEQFF; cdr3_nt: TGTGCCAGCAGTGACCAGCTAGCGGGGGGGAGGGGTGAGCAGTTCTTC
v_call: TRBV28; clone_size: .; j_call: TRBJ1-2; d_call: .; cdr3_aa: CASGRDGYTF; cdr3_nt: TGTGCCAGCGGCCGTGATGGCTACACCTTC
v_call: TRBV27; clone_size: .; j_call: TRBJ2-7; d_call: .; cdr3_aa: CASSPVGRSPHEQYF; cdr3_nt: TGTGCCAGCAGCCCGGTCGGACGGTCACCCCACGAGCAGTACTTC
v_call: TRBV7-3; clone_size: .; j_call: TRBJ2-3; d_call: .; cdr3_aa: CASSVNAADTQYF; cdr3_nt: TGTGCCAGCAGCGTGAATGCGGCAGATACGCAGTATTTT
v_call: TRBV29-1; clone_size: .; j_call: TRBJ2-7; d_call: .; cdr3_aa: CSVAALGASYEQYF; cdr3_nt: TGCAGCGTTGCGGCCTTGGGGGCCTCCTACGAGCAGTACTTC
v_call: TRBV4-3; clone_size: once; j_call: TRBJ2-2; d_call: .; cdr3_aa: CASSQDTPPNTGELFF; cdr3_nt: TGCGCCAGCAGCCAAGATACCCCACCGAACACCGGGGAGCTGTTTTTT
v_call: TRBV15; clone_size: .; j_call: TRBJ2-6; d_call: .; cdr3_aa: CATSRARAAGANVLTF; cdr3_nt: TGTGCCACCAGCAGAGCTCGGGCGGCTGGGGCCAACGTCCTGACTTTC
v_call: TRBV28; clone_size: few; j_call: TRBJ1-1; d_call: TRBD1; cdr3_aa: CASSTSDRANTEAFF; cdr3_nt: TGTGCCAGCAGTACCTCCGACAGGGCGAACACTGAAGCTTTCTTT
v_call: TRBV6-6; clone_size: .; j_call: TRBJ2-5; d_call: .; cdr3_aa: CASLGLGEQYF; cdr3_nt: TGTGCCAGCCTGGGGCTGGGAGAGCAGTACTTC
v_call: TRBV7-8; clone_size: .; j_call: TRBJ1-1; d_call: .; cdr3_aa: CASSLESGSLYTEAFF; cdr3_nt: TGTGCCAGCAGCTTAGAGTCGGGCAGCCTTTACACTGAAGCTTTCTTT
v_call: TRBV20-1; clone_size: .; j_call: TRBJ2-1; d_call: TRBD2; cdr3_aa: CSAYTSGPYNEQFF; cdr3_nt: TGCAGTGCTTATACTAGCGGGCCTTACAATGAGCAGTTCTTC
v_call: TRBV10-3; clone_size: few; j_call: TRBJ1-2; d_call: .; cdr3_aa: CAISEPGGVSYGYTF; cdr3_nt: TGTGCCATCAGTGAGCCTGGCGGTGTTAGCTATGGCTACACCTTC
v_call: TRBV10-3; clone_size: .; j_call: TRBJ2-7; d_call: TRBD1; cdr3_aa: CASGTGQAYGQYF; cdr3_nt: TGTGCCAGCGGGACAGGTCAGGCATACGGACAGTACTTC
v_call: TRBV20-1; clone_size: .; j_call: TRBJ2-6; d_call: .; cdr3_aa: CSARVPGALGANVLTF; cdr3_nt: TGCAGTGCTAGGGTGCCGGGGGCGTTGGGGGCCAACGTCCTGACTTTC
v_call: TRBV7-2; clone_size: .; j_call: TRBJ2-1; d_call: .; cdr3_aa: CASSPNREWDNEQFF; cdr3_nt: TGTGCCAGCAGCCCCAACAGGGAATGGGACAATGAGCAGTTCTTC
v_call: TRBV12-3/TRBV12-4; clone_size: .; j_call: TRBJ2-7; d_call: TRBD1; cdr3_aa: CASSLSLGTAYFTYEQYF; cdr3_nt: TGTGCCAGCAGTTTAAGTTTGGGGACAGCCTATTTTACCTACGAGCAGTACTTC
v_call: TRBV9; clone_size: .; j_call: TRBJ1-6; d_call: .; cdr3_aa: CASSEETGPNSPLHF; cdr3_nt: TGTGCCAGCAGCGAAGAAACAGGCCCGAATTCACCCCTCCACTTT
v_call: TRBV5-1; clone_size: .; j_call: TRBJ1-2; d_call: TRBD1; cdr3_aa: CASSPQGESGYTF; cdr3_nt: TGCGCCAGCAGCCCACAGGGGGAGAGTGGCTACACCTTC
v_call: TRBV5-1; clone_size: .; j_call: TRBJ2-3; d_call: TRBD2; cdr3_aa: CASSQVFGTQAGEDTQYF; cdr3_nt: TGCGCCAGCAGCCAAGTTTTCGGGACCCAGGCGGGGGAAGATACGCAGTATTTT
v_call: TRBV15; clone_size: .; j_call: TRBJ1-3; d_call: .; cdr3_aa: CATSRDTRGPGNTIYF; cdr3_nt: TGTGCCACCAGCAGAGATACCCGTGGGCCTGGAAACACCATATATTTT
v_call: TRBV5-6; clone_size: .; j_call: TRBJ2-1; d_call: TRBD2; cdr3_aa: CASTGLAGEYQETQFF; cdr3_nt: TGTGCCAGCACGGGACTAGCGGGGGAGTACCAAGAGACCCAGTTCTTC
v_call: TRBV5-8; clone_size: .; j_call: TRBJ2-6; d_call: .; cdr3_aa: CASSPRQYTGANVLTF; cdr3_nt: TGTGCCAGCAGCCCCCGACAGTATACTGGGGCCAACGTCCTGACTTTC
v_call: TRBV6-2/TRBV6-3; clone_size: .; j_call: TRBJ2-7; d_call: .; cdr3_aa: CASSYSPQQVFSYEQYF; cdr3_nt: TGTGCCAGCAGTTACTCCCCTCAACAGGTATTCTCGTACGAGCAGTACTTC
v_call: TRBV7-9; clone_size: .; j_call: TRBJ2-1; d_call: TRBD1; cdr3_aa: CASSYDRGRSNEQFF; cdr3_nt: TGTGCCAGCAGTTATGACAGGGGGCGCAGCAATGAGCAGTTCTTC
v_call: TRBV20-1; clone_size: .; j_call: TRBJ2-6; d_call: .; cdr3_aa: CSARAGWVTGANVLTF; cdr3_nt: TGCAGTGCTAGAGCAGGCTGGGTCACTGGGGCCAACGTCCTGACTTTC
v_call: TRBV29-1; clone_size: few; j_call: TRBJ2-1; d_call: .; cdr3_aa: CSVLTGLSYNEQFF; cdr3_nt: TGCAGCGTTCTGACAGGTTTATCCTACAATGAGCAGTTCTTC
v_call: TRBV25-1; clone_size: .; j_call: TRBJ1-2; d_call: .; cdr3_aa: CASSEYRMYGYTF; cdr3_nt: TGTGCCAGCAGTGAATACAGGATGTATGGCTACACCTTC
v_call: TRBV27; clone_size: once; j_call: TRBJ1-5; d_call: .; cdr3_aa: CASSLTGFGNQPQHF; cdr3_nt: TGTGCCAGCAGTTTGACAGGTTTTGGCAATCAGCCCCAGCATTTT
v_call: TRBV2; clone_size: .; j_call: TRBJ2-3; d_call: .; cdr3_aa: CASSGTANTDTQYF; cdr3_nt: TGTGCCAGCAGTGGGACTGCCAACACAGATACGCAGTATTTT
v_call: TRBV11-2; clone_size: .; j_call: TRBJ2-5; d_call: .; cdr3_aa: CASSLVGYETQYF; cdr3_nt: TGTGCCAGCAGCTTAGTCGGGTATGAGACCCAGTACTTC
v_call: TRBV6-2/TRBV6-3; clone_size: .; j_call: TRBJ2-7; d_call: .; cdr3_aa: CASSSILQSFSPFYEQYF; cdr3_nt: TGTGCCAGCAGTTCGATCTTACAGTCCTTCTCCCCATTCTACGAGCAGTACTTC
v_call: TRBV28; clone_size: once; j_call: TRBJ2-7; d_call: TRBD2; cdr3_aa: CASSFAGERSYEQYF; cdr3_nt: TGTGCCAGCAGTTTCGCGGGGGAGCGGTCCTACGAGCAGTACTTC
v_call: TRBV4-1; clone_size: .; j_call: TRBJ2-1; d_call: .; cdr3_aa: CASSQRQNYNEQFF; cdr3_nt: TGCGCCAGCAGCCAGAGACAGAATTACAATGAGCAGTTCTTC
v_call: TRBV14; clone_size: .; j_call: TRBJ2-7; d_call: TRBD1; cdr3_aa: CASSHRTGTGLSEQYF; cdr3_nt: TGTGCCAGCAGCCATCGCACCGGGACAGGTCTTAGCGAGCAGTACTTC
v_call: TRBV29-1; clone_size: .; j_call: TRBJ2-3; d_call: .; cdr3_aa: CSVGGPSGGSTDTQYF; cdr3_nt: TGCAGCGTGGGGGGCCCCTCAGGGGGGAGCACAGATACGCAGTATTTT
v_call: TRBV20-1; clone_size: .; j_call: TRBJ2-5; d_call: TRBD2; cdr3_aa: CSALRLAGVETQYF; cdr3_nt: TGCAGTGCTCTCAGACTAGCGGGGGTTGAGACCCAGTACTTC
v_call: TRBV4-2; clone_size: .; j_call: TRBJ2-2; d_call: .; cdr3_aa: CASSPKTGGLGWSGELFF; cdr3_nt: TGTGCCAGCAGCCCCAAAACCGGGGGGCTGGGATGGAGCGGGGAGCTGTTTTTT
v_call: TRBV12-3/TRBV12-4; clone_size: .; j_call: TRBJ1-1; d_call: .; cdr3_aa: CASSPPPAFF; cdr3_nt: TGTGCCAGCAGCCCCCCGCCAGCTTTCTTT
v_call: TRBV25-1; clone_size: .; j_call: TRBJ1-2; d_call: .; cdr3_aa: CASSERGIVNGYTF; cdr3_nt: TGTGCCAGCAGTGAGAGAGGGATTGTAAATGGCTACACCTTC
v_call: TRBV5-6; clone_size: .; j_call: TRBJ1-1; d_call: .; cdr3_aa: CASRKQGGGTEAFF; cdr3_nt: TGTGCCAGCAGAAAACAGGGAGGAGGAACTGAAGCTTTCTTT
v_call: TRBV29-1; clone_size: .; j_call: TRBJ1-4; d_call: .; cdr3_aa: CSVRQQATNEKLFF; cdr3_nt: TGCAGCGTTCGACAGCAGGCAACTAATGAAAAACTGTTTTTT
v_call: TRBV29-1; clone_size: .; j_call: TRBJ2-1; d_call: TRBD1; cdr3_aa: CSVEDWRQGRNEQFF; cdr3_nt: TGCAGCGTTGAAGACTGGAGACAGGGGAGGAATGAGCAGTTCTTC
v_call: TRBV7-9; clone_size: .; j_call: TRBJ1-6; d_call: .; cdr3_aa: CASSLDRPSNSPLHF; cdr3_nt: TGTGCCAGCAGCTTAGACAGACCGAGCAATTCACCCCTCCACTTT
v_call: TRBV6-5; clone_size: .; j_call: TRBJ2-5; d_call: .; cdr3_aa: CASRTLDRIKETQYF; cdr3_nt: TGTGCCAGCAGGACCCTTGACAGAATTAAAGAGACCCAGTACTTC
v_call: TRBV4-1; clone_size: .; j_call: TRBJ2-3; d_call: TRBD2; cdr3_aa: CASSQVTSGGKYF; cdr3_nt: TGCGCCAGCAGCCAAGTTACTAGCGGGGGAAAGTATTTT
v_call: TRBV20-1; clone_size: few; j_call: TRBJ2-4; d_call: TRBD2; cdr3_aa: CSAPDGGEAKNIQYF; cdr3_nt: TGCAGTGCTCCTGACGGGGGGGAAGCCAAAAACATTCAGTACTTC
v_call: TRBV20-1; clone_size: .; j_call: TRBJ2-3; d_call: TRBD2; cdr3_aa: CSQPAGTTRYTQYF; cdr3_nt: TGCAGTCAACCCGCCGGGACTACAAGATATACGCAGTATTTT